This TCR beta chain was found in a study of technical replicates of blood from several donors. The protocol was immunoSEQ multiplex PCR, while the TCRdb copy is restricted to in-frame clones and leaves out a portion. The sample comprises 80,000 to 90,000 clones, 85% to 95% of which are singletons, and roughly 0.25% rests with the top ten. Per germline, CDR1 MNHEY and CDR2 SMNVEV (reference sequence). This CDR3 is 17 amino acids long. Unmatched junction bases numbered 11, after V lost 1 base and J lost 5 bases. The sequencing input was T cells isolated from PBMCs. The rearrangement joins TRBV27 to TRBJ2-1; 7 nucleotides align to TRBD1. The clonotype was recovered from a human donor in good health. The CDR3: CASSLLPRGRLDNEQFF. The CDR3, as DNA: TGTGCCAGCAGTTTATTACCTAGGGGGCGACTTGACAATGAGCAGTTCTTC.